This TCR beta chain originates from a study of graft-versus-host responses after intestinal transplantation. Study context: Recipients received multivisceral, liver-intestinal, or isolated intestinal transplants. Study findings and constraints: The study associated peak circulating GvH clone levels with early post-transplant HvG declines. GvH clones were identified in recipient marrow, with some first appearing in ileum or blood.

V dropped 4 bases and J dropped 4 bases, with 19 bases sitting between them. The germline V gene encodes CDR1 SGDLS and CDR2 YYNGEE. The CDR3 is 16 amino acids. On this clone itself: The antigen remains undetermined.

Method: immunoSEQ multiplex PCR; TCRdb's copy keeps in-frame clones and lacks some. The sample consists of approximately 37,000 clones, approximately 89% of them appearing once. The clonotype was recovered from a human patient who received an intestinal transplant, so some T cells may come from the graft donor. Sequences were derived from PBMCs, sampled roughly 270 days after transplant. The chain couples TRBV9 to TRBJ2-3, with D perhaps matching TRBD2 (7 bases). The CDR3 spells CASSTYRGGPPDTQYF. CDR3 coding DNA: TGTGCCAGCAGCACGTATAGGGGGGGGCCCCCAGATACGCAGTATTTT.